Listed here are 19 T cell receptor beta chains from one sample, sequenced in a study of blood T cell repertoires in COVID-19. The data were produced by immunoSEQ multiplex PCR, yet TCRdb's version contains in-frame clones alone and is incomplete. The sample contains 300,000 to 450,000 clones, 89% of which appear only once. Sequencing was performed on peripheral blood. All receptors come from a woman in her twenties or thirties with COVID-19, enrolled during active disease.

This chain joins TRBV9 and TRBJ2-3, with D perhaps matching TRBD1 (6 bases). Looked up from germline, CDR1 is SGDLS and CDR2 is YYNGEE. V lost 0 bases to trimming and J lost 0 bases, with 11 bases between them. The CDR3 spans 16 residues. The CDR3 DNA is TGTGCCAGCAGCGTAGCTCGGACAGTTAGCACAGATACGCAGTATTTT. The encoded protein is CASSVARTVSTDTQYF.

This clone appeared a single time. This chain joins TRBV18 and TRBJ2-5, with 12 bases fitting TRBD1. The V and J ends lost 6 bases and 5 bases, in that order; junction bases with no gene match: 7. CDR1 KGHSH and CDR2 LQKENI come from the germline V gene. CDR3 length: 15 residues. In DNA form, the CDR3 reads TGTGCCAGCTCGCGCGGGACAGGGGGCGTGGAGACCCAGTACTTC. Translated, it gives CASSRGTGGVETQYF.

The chain is built from TRBV5-1 and TRBJ2-3, with 9 nucleotides matching TRBD2. The CDR3 has 16 amino acids. CDR1 and CDR2 (germline): SGHRS, YFSETQ. Trimming cost V 5 bases and J 2 bases; bases outside gene matches: 9. The CDR3 bases are TGCGCCAGCAGTCGCGACGGCGGGGGGGCCACAGATACGCAGTATTTT. It specifies CASSRDGGGATDTQYF.

V is TRBV7-2 and J is TRBJ2-5, with 12 bases matching TRBD1. CDR1 is SGHTA and CDR2 is FQGNSA in the germline V gene. The CDR3 is 13 amino acids. V shed 6 bases, J shed 5 bases, and the junction held 1 base outside the gene matches. The CDR3 DNA sequence: TGTGCCAGCAGGGGGACAGGGGGCGAGACCCAGTACTTC. Translating it yields CASRGTGGETQYF.

This clone was recorded only once. The chain combines TRBV19 with TRBJ2-3, with TRBD1 as a possible D gene (6 bases). Germline CDR1 reads LNHDA; CDR2 reads SQIVND (reference sequence). The CDR3 length is 14 residues. Trimming stripped 5 bases from V and 6 bases from J, with 15 bases between. The CDR3 DNA reads as TGTGCCAGTAGTGACCGGGACAAAAGGGATACGCAGTATTTT. The encoded protein is CASSDRDKRDTQYF.

The chain is built from TRBV2 and TRBJ1-5; no firm D call. The V and J ends lost 5 bases and 7 bases respectively, with 12 bases between them. Germline V gives CDR1 SNHLY, CDR2 FYNNEI. This CDR3 contains 13 residues. This chain's CDR3 is CASSRRMGQPQHF. The CDR3, as DNA: TGTGCCAGCAGTCGAAGGATGGGCCAGCCCCAGCATTTT. Drawing the rest from reference TRBV2 and TRBJ1-5, the complete variable domain is EPEVTQTPSHQVTQMGQEVILRCVPISNHLYFYWYRQILGQKVEFLVSFYNNEISEKSEIFDDQFSVERPDGSNFTLKIRSTKLEDSAMYFCASSRRMGQPQHFGDGTRLSIL.

As regards this clone: At one end the junction does not follow the germline gene, possibly because of a read error. The chain is built from TRBV11-2 and TRBJ1-5; 8 positions match TRBD1. The CDR3 spans 15 residues. The germline gives CDR1 SGHAT, CDR2 FQNNGV. The CDR3, as DNA: TGTGCCAGCAGCGTAGACAGGGGCCCCAATCAGCCCCAGCATTTT. Translating it yields CASSVDRGPNQPQHF. Variable domain in full (rest from reference TRBV11-2 and TRBJ1-5): EAGVAQSPRYKIIEKRQSVAFWCNPISGHATLYWYQQILGQGPKLLIQFQNNGVVDDSQLPKDRFSAERLKGVDSTLKIQPAKLEDSAVYLCASSVDRGPNQPQHFGDGTRLSIL.

The chain recombines TRBV28 with TRBJ1-2, with D unclear. The length of the CDR3 is 13 residues. CDR1 is MDHEN and CDR2 is SYDVKM in the germline V gene. V lost 3 bases and J lost 5, with 10 bases in between. For the CDR3, the DNA is TGTGCCAGCAGTTTGGACTTAATTTATGGCTACACCTTC. Its protein is CASSLDLIYGYTF.

The gene calls are TRBV5-1 and TRBJ2-7, with 10 bases fitting TRBD1. The ends lost 2 bases at V and 8 bases at J; junction bases unmatched: 4. Germline assignment: CDR1 SGHRS and CDR2 YFSETQ. CDR3 size: 13 residues. The CDR3 DNA reads TGCGCCAGCAGCTTCGGGACAGGGGACCAGCAGTACGTC. The encoded protein is CASSFGTGDQQYV.

The chain combines TRBV30 with TRBJ2-7; D perhaps matches TRBD2 (6 bases). CDR3 length: 14 amino acids. Germline assignment: CDR1 GTSNPN and CDR2 SVGIG (reference sequence). Between the trimmed V and J ends, which lost 3 bases and 7 bases, there was a span of 19 bases. The CDR3 here is CAWSIPTPGSEQYV. In DNA form, the CDR3 reads TGTGCCTGGAGCATCCCGACCCCCGGGAGTGAGCAGTACGTC.

A word on this clone: This sample also contains other DNA sequences that code for the same CDR3. CDR3 loop: CASSEGTGGPYEQYF. In nucleotides, the CDR3 is TGCGCCAGCAGTGAGGGAACAGGCGGTCCCTACGAGCAGTACTTC. The chain is built from TRBV10-1 and TRBJ2-7; a weak D match, TRBD1 (5 bases). The CDR3 covers 15 residues. In germline, CDR1 is WNHNN, CDR2 SYGVQD (reference sequence). Deletions cut 2 bases from V and 2 bases from J, with 13 bases between.

J is TRBJ1-1 and V is TRBV4-3; D ambiguous. V was pared by 0 bases and J by 6 bases, with 11 bases between. Germline assignment: CDR1 LGHNA and CDR2 YSLEER. The CDR3 is 14 residues long. The CDR3 loop is CASSQDGSGSEAFF. The CDR3 DNA is TGCGCCAGCAGCCAAGATGGGTCGGGTTCTGAAGCTTTCTTT.

This clone was counted a single time. At one end the junction does not follow the germline gene, possibly because of a read error. CDR3 loop: CASSLAPGAGELFF. Written as DNA, the CDR3 is TGTGCCAGCAGCCTAGCCCCAGGGGCCGGGGAGCTGTTTTTT. V gene TRBV7-8 combines with J gene TRBJ2-2; the D gene is possibly TRBD1 (6 bases). The CDR3 loop spans 14 amino acids. Germline values: CDR1 SGHVS, CDR2 FQNEAQ.

V usage is TRBV11-3 and J usage is TRBJ2-1; no reliable D call. Germline assignment: CDR1 SGHNT and CDR2 YENEEA. V lost 5 bases and J lost 0, with 14 bases in between. The CDR3 loop spans 16 amino acids. In DNA, the CDR3 is TGTGCCAGCAGCAAGAATCCCCGGAGCTCCTACAATGAGCAGTTCTTC. Translated, it gives CASSKNPRSSYNEQFF.

This clone showed up just a few times. The chain recombines TRBV2 with TRBJ1-6; D not certain. Germline V lookup: CDR1 SNHLY, CDR2 FYNNEI. V lost 6 bases, J lost 9 bases, and 12 bases lay in between. The CDR3 sequence is 13 residues long. The CDR3 reads CASSATEFSPLHF. CDR3 nucleotide sequence: TGTGCCAGCAGCGCCACGGAGTTTTCACCCCTCCACTTT. The whole variable domain, remainder taken from reference TRBV2 and TRBJ1-6, is EPEVTQTPSHQVTQMGQEVILRCVPISNHLYFYWYRQILGQKVEFLVSFYNNEISEKSEIFDDQFSVERPDGSNFTLKIRSTKLEDSAMYFCASSATEFSPLHFGNGTRLTVT.

The chain combines TRBV11-2 with TRBJ2-2, with D possibly being TRBD2 (5 bases). Germline-derived CDR1 and CDR2 are SGHAT and FQNNGV. This CDR3 is 14 amino acids long. V gave up 5 bases and J gave up 3 bases, with 10 bases separating them. CDR3 nucleotides: TGTGCCAGCAGCCCGGGGTACGACACCGGGGAGCTGTTTTTT. Residues: CASSPGYDTGELFF.

The chain is built from TRBV29-1 and TRBJ1-2, with TRBD1 matching 11 bases. The CDR3 length is 14 residues. The ends lost 6 bases at V and 10 bases at J; junction bases unmatched: 13. CDR1 SQVTM and CDR2 ANQGSEA come from the germline V gene. Here the CDR3 reads CSVGRTGTGGVYTF. The CDR3 DNA is TGCAGCGTCGGTCGTACCGGGACAGGGGGAGTCTACACCTTC.

V is TRBV3-1 (or the pseudogene TRBV3-2) and J is TRBJ1-1; 7 bases map to TRBD1. V was pared by 4 bases and J by 0 bases, with 5 bases of the junction left unmatched. The CDR3 has 15 residues. CDR1 is LGHDT, CDR2 YNNKEL, per germline (reference sequence). The CDR3 sequence is CASSREDRLNTEAFF. CDR3 DNA: TGTGCCAGCAGCCGAGAGGACAGGTTGAACACTGAAGCTTTCTTT.

The gene calls are TRBV4-1 and TRBJ2-1; 9 nucleotides match TRBD1. The CDR3 is made up of 17 amino acids. Losses at the gene ends were 2 bases for V and 3 bases for J; bases not matched to a gene: 8. Per germline, CDR1 MGHRA and CDR2 YSYEKL. CDR3 in DNA: TGCGCCAGCAGCCAAAAACTGACAGGGGGAAGCTACAATGAGCAGTTCTTC. Amino acids: CASSQKLTGGSYNEQFF.